The clone carrying this T cell receptor (beta chain) was seen many times. Its antigen is unidentified. Samples came from axillary lymph nodes draining the breast cancer. The data are from a study of breast tumors, draining lymph nodes, adjacent tissues. Study observations and caveats: Compared with basal-like, luminal-like tumors shared significantly more repertoire with nontumor tissue. Tumor TCR diversity was below lymph nodes but above nontumor tissue. The lymph node origin of tumor T cells was framed as consistent with a hypothesis, not demonstrated.

TCRdb used MiXCR to reprocess the multiplex PCR reads, holding one entry per CDR3 protein. The sample has tens of thousands of distinct CDR3 sequences; approximately 29% are singletons. V was clipped by 7 bases and J by 5 bases, with 12 bases between them. Germline CDR1 is LNHDA and CDR2 is SQIVND (reference sequence). This CDR3 comprises 14 residues. The specimen sequenced was axillary lymph node tissue. J is TRBJ1-6 and V is TRBV19; tentatively, D is TRBD1 (5 bases). This clonotype was obtained from a female donor with breast cancer. Some clones in this sample may be carry-over from other donors' samples. The CDR3 nucleotides are TGTGCCAGTAACTCAGGGCGGAATAATTCACCCCTCCACTTT. Translation: CASNSGRNNSPLHF.